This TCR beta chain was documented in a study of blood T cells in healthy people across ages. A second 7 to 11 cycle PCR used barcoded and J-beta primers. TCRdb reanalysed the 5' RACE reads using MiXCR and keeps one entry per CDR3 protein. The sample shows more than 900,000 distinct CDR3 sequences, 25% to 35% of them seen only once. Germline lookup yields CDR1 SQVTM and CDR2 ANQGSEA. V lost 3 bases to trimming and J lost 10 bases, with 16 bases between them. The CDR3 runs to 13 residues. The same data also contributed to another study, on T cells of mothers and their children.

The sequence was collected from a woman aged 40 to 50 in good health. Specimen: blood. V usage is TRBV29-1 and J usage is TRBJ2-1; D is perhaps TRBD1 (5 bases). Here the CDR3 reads CSVEGRDTNEQFF. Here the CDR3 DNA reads TGCAGCGTTGAGGGGCGAGATACGAACGAGCAGTTCTTC.